Each of the 9 T cell receptor beta chains below was sequenced from the same sample in a study of shared clonotypes between healthy human individuals. The table came from immunoSEQ multiplex PCR; TCRdb's copy has only in-frame clones and leaves some out. The sample has about 2.1 million clones, around 95% seen once. Positive CCR7 selection of CD45RO-negative cells yielded the naive CD8 cells, and terminally differentiated effector memory CD45RA+ cells were excluded. The specimen was naive CD8+ T cells from PBMCs. Every receptor here comes from a man between 18 and 35 years old in good health. Some clones in this sample may be carry-over from other donors' samples.

V is TRBV5-1 and J is TRBJ2-1; the D is unclear. The germline V gene encodes CDR1 SGHRS and CDR2 YFSETQ. Trimming shortened V by 1 base and J by 5 bases, and 22 bases separated the two germline ends. The CDR3 runs to 18 residues. CDR3 sequence: CASSLLGKFEAGDNEQFF. The CDR3 DNA reads as TGCGCCAGCAGCTTGTTAGGGAAGTTCGAAGCTGGGGACAATGAGCAGTTCTTC. Together with reference TRBV5-1 and TRBJ2-1, the CDR3 gives the full variable domain: KAGVTQTPRYLIKTRGQQVTLSCSPISGHRSVSWYQQTPGQGLQFLFEYFSETQRNKGNFPGRFSGRQFSNSRSEMNVSTLELGDSALYLCASSLLGKFEAGDNEQFFGPGTRLTVL.

This clone was observed a single time. The CDR3 reads CATSRDLGPNTEAFF. CDR3 DNA: TGTGCCACCAGCAGAGATCTGGGACCGAACACTGAAGCTTTCTTT. The V gene is TRBV15, the J gene TRBJ1-1; a possible D gene is TRBD1 (5 bases). Germline values: CDR1 LNHNV, CDR2 YYDKDF (reference sequence). CDR3 length: 15 residues. V was cut by 0 bases and J by 1 base, with 9 bases left in between.

The J gene is TRBJ2-7, the V gene TRBV5-8; D not certain. This CDR3 region has 10 residues. V lost 6 bases and J 2 bases, leaving 3 bases between the germline ends. Germline values: CDR1 SGHTS, CDR2 YDEGEE. The CDR3 region is CASNTYEQYF. CDR3 coding DNA: TGTGCCAGCAACACCTACGAGCAGTACTTC.

This clone occurred once. The chain employs TRBV4-2 and TRBJ2-1; D remains unclear. The CDR3 extends over 11 amino acids. Trimming removed 3 bases from V and 13 bases from J, with 10 bases in between. Germline loops: CDR1 LGHNA, CDR2 YNFKEQ. Here the CDR3 DNA reads TGTGCCAGCAGCCAGGAGCAGTTACAGTTCTTC. Its protein is CASSQEQLQFF.

V gene TRBV18 combines with J gene TRBJ2-6, with D uncertain. The CDR3 has 18 residues. V lost 3 bases and J lost 0, with 15 bases in between. The germline V gene encodes CDR1 KGHSH and CDR2 LQKENI. The chain's CDR3 is CASSPVDLIYSGANVLTF. The CDR3 DNA follows: TGTGCCAGCTCACCCGTGGACCTAATCTACTCTGGGGCCAACGTCCTGACTTTC.

This chain uses TRBV30 with TRBJ2-1, with 15 positions matching TRBD2. V shed 8 bases and J 0 bases; nucleotides not matched to a gene: 8. There are 17 residues in the CDR3. Germline assignment: CDR1 GTSNPN and CDR2 SVGIG (reference sequence). The CDR3 region is CARHPGLAGGSYNEQFF. The CDR3 region has the DNA TGTGCCCGACACCCGGGACTAGCGGGAGGCTCCTACAATGAGCAGTTCTTC.

The chain recombines TRBV2 with TRBJ1-2; D unclear. The CDR3 totals 14 residues. From germline, CDR1 is SNHLY and CDR2 FYNNEI. V was pared by 4 bases and J by 1 base, with 10 bases between. The CDR3 DNA is TGTGCCAGCAGTGTTTTTCCTCGTAACTATGGCTACACCTTC. Translating gives CASSVFPRNYGYTF.

V gene TRBV7-9 combines with J gene TRBJ2-7; TRBD2 matches at 9 bases. The CDR3 sequence is 14 residues long. Germline CDR1 and CDR2: SEHNR and FQNEAQ (reference sequence). V trimming: 5 bases; J trimming: 3 bases; junction bases outside the gene matches: 5. The CDR3 region has the DNA TGTGCCAGCAGCGCCACTAGCGGGCGCTACGAGCAGTACTTC. It encodes CASSATSGRYEQYF.

As concerns this clone: Other DNA sequences in this sample translate to the same CDR3. This chain joins TRBV18 and TRBJ2-7; no definite D call. The CDR3 sequence is 12 residues long. The V and J ends lost 3 bases and 2 bases respectively, with 5 bases between them. Looked up from germline, CDR1 is KGHSH and CDR2 is LQKENI. The CDR3 reads CASSPGTYEQYF. The CDR3 coding sequence is TGTGCCAGCTCACCGGGCACCTACGAGCAGTACTTC.